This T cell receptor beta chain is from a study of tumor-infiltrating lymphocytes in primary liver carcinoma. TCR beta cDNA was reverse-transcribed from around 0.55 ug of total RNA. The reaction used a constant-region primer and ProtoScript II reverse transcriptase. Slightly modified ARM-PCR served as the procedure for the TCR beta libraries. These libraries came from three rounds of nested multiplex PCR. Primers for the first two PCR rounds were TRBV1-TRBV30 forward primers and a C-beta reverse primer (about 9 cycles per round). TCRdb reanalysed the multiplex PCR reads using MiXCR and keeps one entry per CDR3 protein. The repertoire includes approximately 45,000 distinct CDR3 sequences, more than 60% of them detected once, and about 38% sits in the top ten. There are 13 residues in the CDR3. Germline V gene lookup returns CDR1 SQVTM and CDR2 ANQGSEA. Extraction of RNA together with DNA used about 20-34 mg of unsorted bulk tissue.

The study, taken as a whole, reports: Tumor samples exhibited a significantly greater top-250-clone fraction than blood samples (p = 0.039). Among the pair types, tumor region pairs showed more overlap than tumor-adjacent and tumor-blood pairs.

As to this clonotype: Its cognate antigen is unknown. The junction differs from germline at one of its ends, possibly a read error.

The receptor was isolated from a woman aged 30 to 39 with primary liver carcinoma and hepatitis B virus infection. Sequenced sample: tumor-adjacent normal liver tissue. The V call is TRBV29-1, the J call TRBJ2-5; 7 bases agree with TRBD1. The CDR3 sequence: CNVTGTAQEIQYF. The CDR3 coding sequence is TGCAACGTGACCGGGACAGCCCAAGAGATCCAGTACTTC.